The rows below give T cell receptor beta chains drawn from one sample of a study of vaccination and CD4 T cells after COVID-19. What these receptors recognize is not known. TCRdb fed the PCR reads into MiXCR, producing one record per CDR3 protein. The profile shows about 14,000 distinct CDR3 sequences, roughly 42% of them singletons. The specimen was CD4+ T cells from blood, cultured in vitro. The receptor set was obtained from a human donor who had recovered from COVID-19. CDR3s include the opening cysteine and the closing phenylalanine or tryptophan. D genes are given only for firm matches. Size is stated for part of the rows, as once, few or many counts, or as a class when the clone is expanded.

TRBV20-1	NA	TRBJ1-2	TRBD1	TGCAGTGCGACAGGGGGCTATGGCTACACCTTC	CSATGGYGYTF
TRBV29-1	NA	TRBJ2-1	TRBD2	TGCAGCGTTGGGAGACTAGCCCTATACAATGAGCAGTTCTTC	CSVGRLALYNEQFF
TRBV7-9	few	TRBJ1-2	TRBD1	TGTGCCAGCAGCTTGTGGGACAGGGGAACCTATGGCTACACCTTC	CASSLWDRGTYGYTF
TRBV20-1	few	TRBJ1-2	NA	TGCAGCGCCCATTCCGGGAATAACTATGGCTACACCTTC	CSAHSGNNYGYTF
TRBV7-9	few	TRBJ1-1	NA	TGTGCCAGCAGCTTAGCGGGTGCGAACACTGAAGCTTTCTTT	CASSLAGANTEAFF
TRBV7-8	few	TRBJ1-2	TRBD1	TGTGCCAGCAGCTTAGTCGGACAGGGCGGCGGTGGCTACACCTTC	CASSLVGQGGGGYTF
TRBV5-6	few	TRBJ1-5	NA	TGTGCCAGCAGCTTGTCCCGGGGAAACTTCAATCAGCCCCAGCATTTT	CASSLSRGNFNQPQHF
TRBV7-9	few	TRBJ1-1	TRBD1	TGTGCCAGCAGCTCGGGGACAGGGTTGGGAGAGGCTTTCTTT	CASSSGTGLGEAFF
TRBV12-3/TRBV12-4	NA	TRBJ2-2	NA	TGTGCCAGCAGTAAGGGGGGGTTCGCCGGGGAGCTGTTTTTT	CASSKGGFAGELFF
TRBV7-8	few	TRBJ1-2	NA	TGTGCCAGCAGCTTAGGGGGTAGTAGCTATGGCTACACCTTC	CASSLGGSSYGYTF
TRBV4-1	NA	TRBJ1-1	NA	TGCGCCAGCAGCGGATCGGTTAGGAACACTGAAGCTTTCTTT	CASSGSVRNTEAFF
TRBV20-1	few	TRBJ1-4	NA	TGCAGTGCTAGCCCCTCGGGTAAAGATGAAAAACTGTTTTTT	CSASPSGKDEKLFF
TRBV11-3	NA	TRBJ1-1	NA	TGTGCCAGCAGCATAATACGGATGAACACTGAAGCTTTCTTT	CASSIIRMNTEAFF
TRBV20-1	few	TRBJ1-5	NA	TGCAGTGCCAGGGAGAGCAATCAGCCCCAGCATTTT	CSARESNQPQHF
TRBV6-1	NA	TRBJ2-7	TRBD2	TGTGCCAGCAGTGATGGAAGCGGGGGGACCTACGAGCAGTACTTC	CASSDGSGGTYEQYF
TRBV14	once	TRBJ2-3	TRBD2	TGTGCCAGCAGAGAGCGGGGGGCCGACCGGCAGTATTTT	CASRERGADRQYF
TRBV6-1	once	TRBJ2-4	TRBD2	TGTGCCACTCGGAGCGGGGGAGAAAACATTCAGTACTTC	CATRSGGENIQYF
TRBV7-6	NA	TRBJ2-3	NA	TGTGCCAGCAGCTTAGGTAGGGCCGGCGGCACAGATACGCAGTATTTT	CASSLGRAGGTDTQYF
TRBV19	NA	TRBJ2-2	NA	TGTGCCAGTAGTATAGCAGGAACCGGGGAGCTGTTTTTT	CASSIAGTGELFF
TRBV5-1	NA	TRBJ2-7	NA	TGCGCCAGCAGCTTGGGGGGGGACCACGAGCAGTACTTC	CASSLGGDHEQYF
TRBV5-4	few	TRBJ1-2	TRBD1	TGTGCCAGCAGCTTCATCGGACAGGGGGCGAGTGGCTACACCTTC	CASSFIGQGASGYTF
TRBV12-3/TRBV12-4	NA	TRBJ2-5	TRBD2	TGTGCCAGCAGTTTTTCAGGGAGGGGCGACGGGGAGACCCAGTACTTC	CASSFSGRGDGETQYF
TRBV12-3/TRBV12-4	NA	TRBJ1-5	TRBD1	TGTGCCAGCAGTTTATGGGGACAGGGCCGCAATCAGCCCCAGCATTTT	CASSLWGQGRNQPQHF
TRBV5-6	NA	TRBJ1-2	NA	TGTGCCAGCAGCTCGGTGAGGGGCGGGCGCTACACCTTC	CASSSVRGGRYTF
TRBV2	hyperexpanded	TRBJ1-5	NA	TGTGCCAGCAGCGGAGACAGGTCCCTAATTCAGCCCCAGCATTTT	CASSGDRSLIQPQHF
TRBV5-5	few	TRBJ1-1	NA	TGTGCCAGCAGATTGGAGGGAGGCAGGGGAGGTGTAAACACTGAAGCTTTCTTT	CASRLEGGRGGVNTEAFF
TRBV19	NA	TRBJ1-2	TRBD1	TGTGCCAGTAGTTCTCATATCACGGGACAGGGGAACTATGGCTACACCTTC	CASSSHITGQGNYGYTF
TRBV5-1	NA	TRBJ2-5	NA	TGCGCCAGCAGCTTAATGCAAGAGACCCAGTACTTC	CASSLMQETQYF
TRBV19	NA	TRBJ1-2	TRBD1	TGTGCCAGTAGTATAGAAGGGACAGGGGGTTATTATGGCTACACCTTC	CASSIEGTGGYYGYTF
TRBV12-3/TRBV12-4	NA	TRBJ1-2	TRBD1	TGTGCCAGCAGTCCATCGGGACAGGGGGCTTCGGCCTATGGCTACACCTTC	CASSPSGQGASAYGYTF